This section outlines one TCR beta chain sequence together with its context. Per the original methods: The assay estimated nucleated cells by amplifying reference gene primers. The repertoire was sequenced with immunoSEQ multiplex PCR; TCRdb's copy has only in-frame clones and lacks some. The DNA was the basis for D and trimming; V, J and clone size are from that table. The table includes about 81,000 clones, about 91% detected once. The data were taken from a study of blood T cell repertoires in COVID-19. Study-level information: The United States, Italy and Spain supplied acute and convalescent COVID-19 samples. PBMCs, B-cell-depleted T cells, or T cells provided the cDNA or gDNA that made up the material.

The CDR3 consists of 16 residues. Germline V gene lookup returns CDR1 SGHVS and CDR2 FNYEAQ. After removal of 0 bases from V and 1 base from J, the junction contained 4 bases not matched to a gene. The origin of this receptor is a man aged 70-80 years with active or convalescent COVID-19. Sequences were obtained from peripheral blood. The V call is TRBV7-6, the J call TRBJ2-5; 8 bases match TRBD2. The CDR3 DNA is TGTGCCAGCAGCTTAGCAGTAGCGGGGCTCCAAGAGACCCAGTACTTC. Protein product: CASSLAVAGLQETQYF. The whole variable domain, remainder taken from reference TRBV7-6 and TRBJ2-5, is GAGVSQSPRYKVTKRGQDVALRCDPISGHVSLYWYRQALGQGPEFLTYFNYEAQQDKSGLPNDRFSAERPEGSISTLTIQRTEQRDSAMYRCASSLAVAGLQETQYFGPGTRLLVL.